This T cell receptor beta chain is drawn from a study of blood T cell repertoires in COVID-19. Study background: The United States, Italy and Spain were the sources of the acute and convalescent COVID-19 samples. T cells, B-cell-depleted T cells, or PBMCs provided the cDNA or gDNA that served as material.

With 6 bases clipped from V and 2 bases from J, the junction kept 8 bases outside the gene matches. There are 15 residues in the CDR3. CDR1 SEHNR and CDR2 FQNEAQ come from the germline V gene (reference sequence). Source study methods: Amplification of reference gene primers was used by the study to estimate nucleated cell counts. Only in-frame clones appear in the TCRdb table, and some are missing; sequencing was by immunoSEQ multiplex PCR. V, J and clone size are those of that table, while D and trimming were read from the DNA. The sample has 100,000 or so clones, 80% to 85% seen once. The clonotype was recovered from an elderly man with acute or convalescent COVID-19. The chain uses TRBV7-9 and TRBJ1-1; 8 bases map to TRBD1. The sample taken for sequencing was peripheral blood. CDR3 protein: CASSTSQGANTEAFF. The CDR3 region has the DNA TGTGCCAGCAGTACATCTCAGGGGGCCAACACTGAAGCTTTCTTT.